The sequence of this T cell receptor (beta chain) was determined in a study of T-cell reconstitution after alpha-beta-depleted transplantation in children. The CDR3 has 15 amino acids. Between the trimmed V and J ends, which lost 6 bases and 0 bases, there was a span of 11 bases. The sample holds a few counts of this clonotype. The TCRbeta library incorporated unique molecular identifiers. From the PCR reads, TCRdb called clonotypes with MiXCR, one entry per CDR3 protein. The sample has around 380,000 distinct CDR3 sequences; about a tenth are singletons. The chain uses TRBV12-3 or TRBV12-4 and TRBJ2-2; weak D call: TRBD2 (6 bases). The sample was PBMCs from the stem cell graft donor, taken from the stem cell graft. This TCR was recovered from a human donor who donated a stem cell graft to a child with acute myeloid leukemia. CDR3 nucleotide sequence: TGTGCCAGCAGGGGAGGTCGCGCGAACACCGGGGAGCTGTTTTTT. Translated, it gives CASRGGRANTGELFF.